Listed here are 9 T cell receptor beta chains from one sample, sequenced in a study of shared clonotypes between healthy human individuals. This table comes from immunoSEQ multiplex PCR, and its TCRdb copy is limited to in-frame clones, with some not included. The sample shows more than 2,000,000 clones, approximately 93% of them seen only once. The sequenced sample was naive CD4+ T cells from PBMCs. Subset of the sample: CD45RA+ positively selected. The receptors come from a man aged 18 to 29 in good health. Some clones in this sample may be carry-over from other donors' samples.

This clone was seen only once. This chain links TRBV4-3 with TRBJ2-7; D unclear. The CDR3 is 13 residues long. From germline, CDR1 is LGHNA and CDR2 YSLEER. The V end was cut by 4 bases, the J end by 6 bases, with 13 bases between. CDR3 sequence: CASSLGPGLEQYF. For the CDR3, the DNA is TGCGCCAGCAGCCTAGGCCCGGGTCTCGAGCAGTACTTC.

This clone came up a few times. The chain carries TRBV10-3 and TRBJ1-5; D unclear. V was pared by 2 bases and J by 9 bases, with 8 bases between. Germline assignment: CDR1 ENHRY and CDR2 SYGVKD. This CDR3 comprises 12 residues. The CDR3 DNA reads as TGTGCCATCAGTGAGAGTAAGGGGCCCCAGCATTTT. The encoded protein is CAISESKGPQHF.

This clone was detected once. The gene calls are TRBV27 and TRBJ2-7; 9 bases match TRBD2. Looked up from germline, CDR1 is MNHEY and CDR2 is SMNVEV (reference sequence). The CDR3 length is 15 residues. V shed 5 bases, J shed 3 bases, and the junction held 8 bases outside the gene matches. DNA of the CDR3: TGTGCCAGCAGTAAACTCCCAGCGGGGGGCTACGAGCAGTACTTC. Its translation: CASSKLPAGGYEQYF.

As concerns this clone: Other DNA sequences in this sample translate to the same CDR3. Written as DNA, the CDR3 is TGCGCCAGCAGCTTGATCTCTGGGGCCAACGTCCTGACTTTC. Protein: CASSLISGANVLTF. The chain employs TRBV5-1 and TRBJ2-6; D unresolved. The CDR3 runs 14 residues. Germline CDR1 and CDR2: SGHRS and YFSETQ. The germline V and J ends were trimmed by 1 base and 0 bases, with 2 bases remaining between them.

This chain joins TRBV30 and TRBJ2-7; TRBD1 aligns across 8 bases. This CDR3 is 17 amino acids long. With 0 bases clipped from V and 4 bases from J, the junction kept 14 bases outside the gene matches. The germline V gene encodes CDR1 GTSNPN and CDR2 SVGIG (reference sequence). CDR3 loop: CAWSVPRVPGGGYEQYF. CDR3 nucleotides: TGTGCCTGGAGTGTACCAAGGGTTCCAGGGGGCGGGTACGAGCAGTACTTC.

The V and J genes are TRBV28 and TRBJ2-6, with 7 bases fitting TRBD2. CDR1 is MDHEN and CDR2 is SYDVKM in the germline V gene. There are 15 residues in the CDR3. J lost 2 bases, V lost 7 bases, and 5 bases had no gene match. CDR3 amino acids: CASTPSGAGANVLTF. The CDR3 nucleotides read TGTGCCAGCACCCCAAGCGGGGCTGGGGCCAACGTCCTGACTTTC.

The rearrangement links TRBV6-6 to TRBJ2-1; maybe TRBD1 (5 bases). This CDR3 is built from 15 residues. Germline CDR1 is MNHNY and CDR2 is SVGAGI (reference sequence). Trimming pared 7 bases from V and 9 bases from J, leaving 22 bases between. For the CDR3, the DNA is TGTGCCAGCACCCCCTTTCGCAGGGAAGAAGGTGAGCAGTTCTTC. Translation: CASTPFRREEGEQFF.

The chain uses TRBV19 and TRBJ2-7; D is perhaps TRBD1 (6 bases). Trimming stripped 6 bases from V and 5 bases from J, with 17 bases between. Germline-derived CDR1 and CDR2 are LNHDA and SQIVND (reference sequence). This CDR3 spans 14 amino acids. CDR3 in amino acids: CASRNRVGNDEQYF. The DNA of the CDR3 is TGTGCCAGTAGGAACAGGGTAGGCAACGACGAGCAGTACTTC.

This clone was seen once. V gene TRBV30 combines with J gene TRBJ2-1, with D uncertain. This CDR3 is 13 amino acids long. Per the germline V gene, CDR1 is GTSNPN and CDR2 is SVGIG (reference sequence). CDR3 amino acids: CALGVEVGNEQFF. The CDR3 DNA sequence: TGTGCTCTGGGTGTAGAGGTCGGTAATGAGCAGTTCTTC.